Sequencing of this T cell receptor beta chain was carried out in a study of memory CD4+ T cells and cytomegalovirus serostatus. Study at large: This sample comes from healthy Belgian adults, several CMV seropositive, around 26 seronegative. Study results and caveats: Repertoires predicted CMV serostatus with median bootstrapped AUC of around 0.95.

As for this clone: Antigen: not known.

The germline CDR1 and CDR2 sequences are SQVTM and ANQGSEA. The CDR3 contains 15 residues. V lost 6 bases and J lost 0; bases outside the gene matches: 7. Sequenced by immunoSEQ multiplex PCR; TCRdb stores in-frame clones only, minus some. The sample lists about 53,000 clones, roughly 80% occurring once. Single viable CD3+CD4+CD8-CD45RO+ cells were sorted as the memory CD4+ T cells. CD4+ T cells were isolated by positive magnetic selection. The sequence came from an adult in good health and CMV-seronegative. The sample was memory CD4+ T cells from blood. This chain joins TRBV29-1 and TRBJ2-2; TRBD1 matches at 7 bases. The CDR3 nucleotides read TGCAGCGTGGATACAGGGGCTACGAACACCGGGGAGCTGTTTTTT. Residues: CSVDTGATNTGELFF.